This TCR beta chain was documented in a study of regulatory T cells in long-lasting Graves disease. CDR3 regions were amplified by Arm-PCR using iRepertoire HTBI primers to build TCR beta libraries. MiXCR, applied by TCRdb to the multiplex PCR reads, yields one record per CDR3 protein. The data contain over 450,000 distinct CDR3 sequences, 12% of them singletons. The V gene's germline CDR1 is LGHDT and CDR2 YNNKEL (reference sequence). The J segment lost 6 bases and the V segment lost 0 bases, leaving 7 bases of the junction unmatched. CDR3 length: 17 residues. Study conclusions and caveats: Persistent disease exhibited a predilection for TRBV28, TRBJ1-2 and TRBJ2-5.

This clonotype has a count of ten or more. Its antigen is still unknown. Time point noted: newly diagnosed GD, antithyroid drugs for less than 3 months. RNA from PBMCs was the source of the TCR library. The same data also contributed to another study, on T cells in Graves' hyperthyroidism and ophthalmopathy.

The TCR was taken from a woman aged 25 to 39 with Graves disease. This chain uses TRBV3-1 with TRBJ2-3; 12 nucleotides line up with TRBD2. Material: peripheral blood mononuclear cells (PBMCs), obtained at new diagnosis, from a patient treated with antithyroid drugs. The CDR3 loop is CASSQEIRLAGDDTQYF. CDR3 coding DNA: TGTGCCAGCAGCCAAGAAATTCGACTAGCGGGAGACGATACGCAGTATTTT.